The 19 T cell receptor beta chains in this list originate from one sample, sequenced in a study of cytomegalovirus exposure and HLA in healthy donors. The study ran its PCR with 60 Vbeta and 13 Jbeta primers. Assay: immunoSEQ multiplex PCR; the TCRdb copy retains only in-frame clones and omits some. Of some 140,000 clones detected, more than 75% appear once; the ten largest clones hold around 5.6%. Sequencing input: PBMCs. These receptors were obtained from a woman aged 40-49 years in good health and CMV-seropositive.

This sequence joins TRBV19 and TRBJ2-1; 11 bases map to TRBD2. V lost 3 bases to trimming and J lost 1 base; unmatched junction nucleotides: 5. The CDR3 contains 17 residues. Germline CDR1 is LNHDA and CDR2 is SQIVND (reference sequence). The CDR3 region is CASSILTSGASYNEQFF. The DNA of the CDR3 is TGTGCCAGTAGTATTCTGACTAGCGGGGCTTCCTACAATGAGCAGTTCTTC.

The chain has TRBV6-5 and TRBJ2-7; 10 bases match TRBD2. This CDR3 contains 15 residues. Germline CDR1 and CDR2: MNHEY and SVGAGI. J was trimmed by 0 bases and V by 6 bases; bases with no gene match: 5. CDR3 in DNA: TGTGCCAGCAGCCCGGGACTAGCGCTCTCCTACGAGCAGTACTTC. Translated, it gives CASSPGLALSYEQYF.

The chain links TRBV5-1 to TRBJ2-2; D unresolved. Germline-derived CDR1 and CDR2 are SGHRS and YFSETQ. Trimming took 0 bases from V and 1 from J, leaving 7 bases between them. This CDR3 is 15 amino acids long. CDR3 DNA: TGCGCCAGCAGCTTGGTGGCGGTGAACACCGGGGAGCTGTTTTTT. As protein: CASSLVAVNTGELFF.

Comment on this clone: It may be a read error: a sequence one base away is much more abundant. V and J are TRBV25-1 and TRBJ2-3, with TRBD2 identical over 9 bases. CDR3 length: 14 residues. Trimming cost V 6 bases and J 1 base; bases outside gene matches: 2. The germline gives CDR1 MGHDK, CDR2 SYGVNS. The CDR3 is CASRRTSGTDTQYF. The CDR3 coding sequence is TGTGCCAGCAGACGGACTAGCGGCACAGATACGCAGTATTTT.

This clone was recorded once. V gene TRBV5-1 combines with J gene TRBJ2-1; D is possibly TRBD1 (6 bases). V was clipped by 2 bases and J by 9 bases, with 18 bases between them. Looked up from germline, CDR1 is SGHRS and CDR2 is YFSETQ. The CDR3 is 15 residues long. The CDR3 DNA sequence: TGCGCCAGCAGCTTAACCCAAGGACAGTATGCTGAGCAGTTCTTC. This encodes CASSLTQGQYAEQFF.

The gene calls are TRBV5-1 and TRBJ2-5; D gene ambiguous. The DNA end is a closer match to TRBJ2-7, so the J assignment may be wrong. The CDR3 contains 13 residues. The germline V gene encodes CDR1 SGHRS and CDR2 YFSETQ. The CDR3 loop reads CASSLELSYEQYF. In DNA, the CDR3 is TGCGCCAGCAGCTTGGAGCTATCCTACGAGCAGTACTTC.

The genes are TRBV2 and TRBJ2-7, with 7 nucleotides matching TRBD2. Germline values: CDR1 SNHLY, CDR2 FYNNEI. The V segment lost 11 bases and the J segment 3 bases; nucleotides outside the gene matches: 10. The CDR3 sequence is 13 residues long. The CDR3: CAGRGAGRYEQYF. The CDR3 DNA follows: TGTGCCGGGCGCGGAGCGGGACGCTACGAGCAGTACTTC.

This clone occurred a few times. The chain carries TRBV5-1 and TRBJ2-3; 12 nucleotides align to TRBD2. The CDR3 covers 16 residues. J was trimmed by 4 bases and V by 3 bases; bases with no gene match: 6. Germline V gene sequence: CDR1 SGHRS, CDR2 YFSETQ. CDR3 residues: CASSSTGLAGSDTQYF. The CDR3, as DNA: TGCGCCAGCAGCTCGACAGGACTAGCGGGATCAGATACGCAGTATTTT.

The genes are TRBV4-1 and TRBJ2-5; TRBD1 aligns across 7 bases. The germline gives CDR1 MGHRA, CDR2 YSYEKL. This CDR3 region has 15 residues. V was clipped by 1 base and J by 0 bases; unmatched bases: 2. CDR3 loop: CASSQGDRDQETQYF. CDR3 DNA sequence: TGCGCCAGCAGCCAAGGCGACAGGGACCAAGAGACCCAGTACTTC.

This clone came up a few times. An end of the junction differs from the germline gene, which may be a read error. The chain employs TRBV6-6 and TRBJ1-4; possible D gene TRBD1, 5 bases. There are 13 residues in the CDR3. The germline V gene encodes CDR1 MNHNY and CDR2 SVGAGI (reference sequence). In nucleotides, the CDR3 is TGTGCCAGTAGTTACGGGGGAGGGGAAAAACTGTTTTTT. Encoded protein: CASSYGGGEKLFF.

CDR3 loop: CASSRDSFTGELFF. CDR3 in DNA: TGCGCCAGCAGCCGGGACTCTTTCACCGGGGAGCTGTTTTTT. V usage is TRBV5-1 and J usage is TRBJ2-2, with TRBD2 as a possible D gene (6 bases). The CDR3 runs to 14 residues. V lost 4 bases, J lost 4 bases, and 11 bases lay in between. Germline assignment: CDR1 SGHRS and CDR2 YFSETQ.

The chain links TRBV5-1 to TRBJ2-3; a possible D gene is TRBD1 (6 bases). CDR3 length: 15 amino acids. V lost 2 bases, J lost 0 bases, and 10 bases lay in between. CDR1 is SGHRS, CDR2 YFSETQ, per germline. The CDR3 nucleotides read TGCGCCAGCAGCTTAGACAGGCCTAGCACAGATACGCAGTATTTT. Residues: CASSLDRPSTDTQYF.

This clone was picked up one time. The J gene is TRBJ2-5, the V gene TRBV28, with a weak D call TRBD2 (7 bases). Germline CDR1 reads MDHEN; CDR2 reads SYDVKM. V was clipped by 3 bases and J by 5 bases, with 13 bases between them. This CDR3 comprises 14 residues. CDR3 loop: CASSLGGRWETQYF. CDR3 sequence (DNA): TGTGCCAGCAGTTTGGGGGGGCGTTGGGAGACCCAGTACTTC.

The genes are TRBV10-3 and TRBJ1-4, with D perhaps TRBD1 (5 bases). Trimming stripped 11 bases from V and 3 bases from J, with 13 bases between. Germline CDR1 ENHRY, CDR2 SYGVKD. This CDR3 is 13 amino acids long. DNA of the CDR3: TGTGCCCACCGCGGGGGACCTAATGAAAAACTGTTTTTT. This gives the protein CAHRGGPNEKLFF.

This clone has a single count. This chain joins TRBV5-6 and TRBJ2-5, with a weak D call TRBD1 (5 bases). Near its end, the DNA agrees better with TRBJ2-7, so the J call may be wrong. The CDR3 length is 16 residues. Germline CDR1 and CDR2: SGHDT and YYEEEE. CDR3 bases: TGTGCCAGCAGCGCGTTTTGGAACAGGCCTTCCTACGAGCAGTACTTC. Translation gives CASSAFWNRPSYEQYF.

The gene calls are TRBV6-1 and TRBJ2-1; TRBD2 aligns across 14 bases. CDR1 is MNHNS, CDR2 SASEGT, per germline. The CDR3 extends over 17 amino acids. Trimming at V came to 3 bases and at J to 0 bases, leaving 1 base not matched to a gene. The CDR3 DNA reads TGTGCCAGCAGTGAGGGACTAGCGGGGGTCTCCTACAATGAGCAGTTCTTC. Amino acids: CASSEGLAGVSYNEQFF.

The gene calls are TRBV19 and TRBJ2-7; a weak D match, TRBD1 (6 bases). Trimming removed 3 bases from V and 7 bases from J, with 25 bases in between. This CDR3 spans 17 amino acids. Germline V gene lookup returns CDR1 LNHDA and CDR2 SQIVND (reference sequence). The CDR3 loop reads CASSMPPGTGIRGEQYF. DNA of the CDR3: TGTGCCAGTAGTATGCCCCCAGGGACCGGTATTAGGGGGGAGCAGTACTTC.

The chain combines TRBV6-1 with TRBJ1-6; D not resolved. The germline V and J ends were trimmed by 0 bases and 0 bases, with 15 bases remaining between them. The CDR3 is 19 residues long. Germline V gene data show CDR1 as MNHNS and CDR2 as SASEGT. DNA for the CDR3: TGTGCCAGCAGTGAAGCTCGGCCAGGAAGTAGCTCCTATAATTCACCCCTCCACTTT. Translating it yields CASSEARPGSSSYNSPLHF.

The rearrangement joins TRBV7-6 to TRBJ2-3, with D maybe TRBD2 (6 bases). The CDR3 is made up of 15 amino acids. V lost 1 base to trimming and J lost 7 bases, with 15 bases between them. The germline V gene has CDR1 SGHVS and CDR2 FNYEAQ. CDR3 in DNA: TGTGCCAGCAGCTTAGGGGTCGGGAGCGGCTATACGCAGTATTTT. Translation gives CASSLGVGSGYTQYF.